Described below is a single T cell receptor beta chain sequence and its context. The data were obtained in a study of shared T cell receptors in the human thymus. V gave up 4 bases and J gave up 3 bases; unmatched junction bases: 6. CDR3 length: 16 amino acids. Germline V gene data show CDR1 as SGHVS and CDR2 as FNYEAQ. Using immunoSEQ multiplex PCR, the repertoire was profiled, and TCRdb retains in-frame clones only, with some absent. The sample carries about 660,000 clones, roughly 90% recorded once. These data are also associated with another study on human thymus T cells. That work adds: Infants, healthy and Finnish, who were having corrective surgery for congenital heart defects served as donors. Obtained as resections during corrective heart surgery, the thymus tissue was then studied. Among thymic and blood repertoires, usage of V and J genes appeared biased. The related literature has documented a marked overlap of thymic repertoires among unrelated individuals.

Source material: thymocytes. The clonotype was recovered from a boy in the first two years of life with a congenital heart defect. This chain joins TRBV7-6 and TRBJ2-1; 10 bases line up with TRBD1. Here the CDR3 reads CASSSYRDRGYNEQFF. In nucleotides, the CDR3 is TGTGCCAGCAGCTCATACCGGGACAGGGGCTACAATGAGCAGTTCTTC. Filled out from reference TRBV7-6 and TRBJ2-1, the complete variable domain reads GAGVSQSPRYKVTKRGQDVALRCDPISGHVSLYWYRQALGQGPEFLTYFNYEAQQDKSGLPNDRFSAERPEGSISTLTIQRTEQRDSAMYRCASSSYRDRGYNEQFFGPGTRLTVL.